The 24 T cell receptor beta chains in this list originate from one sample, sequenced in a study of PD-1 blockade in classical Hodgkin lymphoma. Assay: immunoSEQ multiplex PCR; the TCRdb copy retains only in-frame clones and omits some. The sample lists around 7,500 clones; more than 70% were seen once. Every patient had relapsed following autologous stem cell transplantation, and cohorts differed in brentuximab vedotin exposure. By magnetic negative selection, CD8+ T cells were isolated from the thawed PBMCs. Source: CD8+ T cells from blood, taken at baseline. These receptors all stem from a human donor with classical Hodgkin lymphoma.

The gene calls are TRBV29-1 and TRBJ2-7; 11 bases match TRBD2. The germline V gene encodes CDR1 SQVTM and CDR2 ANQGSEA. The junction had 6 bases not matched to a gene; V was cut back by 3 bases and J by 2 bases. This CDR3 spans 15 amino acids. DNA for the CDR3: TGCAGCGTTGAGCTAGCGGGAGGCCCAACCTACGAGCAGTACTTC. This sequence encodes CSVELAGGPTYEQYF.

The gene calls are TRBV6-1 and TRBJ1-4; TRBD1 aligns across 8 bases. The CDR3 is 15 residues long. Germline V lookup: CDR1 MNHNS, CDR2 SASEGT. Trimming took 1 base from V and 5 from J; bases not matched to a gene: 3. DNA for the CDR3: TGTGCCAGCAGTGAAGATCACAGGGGGAATGAAAAACTGTTTTTT. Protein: CASSEDHRGNEKLFF.

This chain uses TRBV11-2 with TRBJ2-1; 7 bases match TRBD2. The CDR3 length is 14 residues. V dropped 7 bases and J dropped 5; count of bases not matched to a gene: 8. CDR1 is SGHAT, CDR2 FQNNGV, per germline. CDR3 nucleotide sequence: TGTGCCAGCATCGAGGCGGGAGTCCACAATGAGCAGTTCTTC. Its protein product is CASIEAGVHNEQFF.

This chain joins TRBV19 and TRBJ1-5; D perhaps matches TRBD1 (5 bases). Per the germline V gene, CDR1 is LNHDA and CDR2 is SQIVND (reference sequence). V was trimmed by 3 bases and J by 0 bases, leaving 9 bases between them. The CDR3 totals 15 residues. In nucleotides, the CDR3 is TGTGCCAGTAGTATCGGACAAGGTAGCAATCAGCCCCAGCATTTT. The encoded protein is CASSIGQGSNQPQHF. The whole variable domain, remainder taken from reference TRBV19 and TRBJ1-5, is DGGITQSPKYLFRKEGQNVTLSCEQNLNHDAMYWYRQDPGQGLRLIYYSQIVNDFQKGDIAEGYSVSREKKESFPLTVTSAQKNPTAFYLCASSIGQGSNQPQHFGDGTRLSIL.

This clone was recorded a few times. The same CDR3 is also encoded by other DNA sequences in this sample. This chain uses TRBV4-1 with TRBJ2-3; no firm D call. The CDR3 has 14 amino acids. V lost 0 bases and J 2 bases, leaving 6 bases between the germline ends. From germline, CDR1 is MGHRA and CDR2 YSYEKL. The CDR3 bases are TGCGCCAGCAGCCAAGACACGAACACAGATACGCAGTATTTT. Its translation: CASSQDTNTDTQYF.

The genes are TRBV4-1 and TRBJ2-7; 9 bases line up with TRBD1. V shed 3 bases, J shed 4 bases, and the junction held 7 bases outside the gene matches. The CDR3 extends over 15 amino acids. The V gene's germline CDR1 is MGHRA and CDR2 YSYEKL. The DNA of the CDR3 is TGCGCCAGCAGCCATAAACAGGGGGCTGAGTACGAGCAGTACTTC. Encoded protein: CASSHKQGAEYEQYF.

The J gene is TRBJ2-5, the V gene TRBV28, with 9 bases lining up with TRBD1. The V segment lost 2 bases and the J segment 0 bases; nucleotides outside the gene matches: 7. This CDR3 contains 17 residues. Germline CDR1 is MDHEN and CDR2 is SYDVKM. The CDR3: CASSLQLDRGDQETQYF. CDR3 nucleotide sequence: TGTGCCAGCAGTTTACAGTTAGACAGGGGGGACCAAGAGACCCAGTACTTC.

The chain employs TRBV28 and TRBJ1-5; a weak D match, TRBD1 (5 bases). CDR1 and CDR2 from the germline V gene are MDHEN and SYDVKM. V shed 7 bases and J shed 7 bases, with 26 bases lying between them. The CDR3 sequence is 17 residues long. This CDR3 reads CASTPMLVGEGMQPQHF. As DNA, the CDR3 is TGTGCCAGCACCCCAATGCTCGTGGGGGAGGGGATGCAGCCCCAGCATTTT.

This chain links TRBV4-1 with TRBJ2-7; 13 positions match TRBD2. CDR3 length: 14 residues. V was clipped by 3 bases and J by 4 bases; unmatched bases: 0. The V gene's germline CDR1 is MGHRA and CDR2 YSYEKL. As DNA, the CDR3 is TGCGCCAGCAGCCAGACTAGCGGGAGGTACGAGCAGTACTTC. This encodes CASSQTSGRYEQYF.

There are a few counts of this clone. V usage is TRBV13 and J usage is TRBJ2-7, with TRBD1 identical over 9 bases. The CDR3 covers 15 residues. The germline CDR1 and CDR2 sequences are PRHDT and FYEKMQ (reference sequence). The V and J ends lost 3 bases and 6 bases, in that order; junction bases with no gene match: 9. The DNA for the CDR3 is TGTGCCAGCAGCTTGGCCGGACAGGGGTCCCGCGAGCAGTACTTC. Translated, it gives CASSLAGQGSREQYF. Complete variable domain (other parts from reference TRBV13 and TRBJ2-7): AAGVIQSPRHLIKEKRETATLKCYPIPRHDTVYWYQQGPGQDPQFLISFYEKMQSDKGSIPDRFSAQQFSDYHSELNMSSLELGDSALYFCASSLAGQGSREQYFGPGTRLTVT.

The CDR3 nucleotides read TGTGCCAGTAGTGTCGGGACTAGCGGGGGCCTCCCCTCTGGCGAGCAGTACTTC. It specifies CASSVGTSGGLPSGEQYF. The chain is built from TRBV19 and TRBJ2-7; 14 bases are a match to TRBD2. V shed 5 bases, J shed 6 bases, and the junction held 15 bases outside the gene matches. The CDR3 is made up of 18 amino acids. Germline loops: CDR1 LNHDA, CDR2 SQIVND (reference sequence).

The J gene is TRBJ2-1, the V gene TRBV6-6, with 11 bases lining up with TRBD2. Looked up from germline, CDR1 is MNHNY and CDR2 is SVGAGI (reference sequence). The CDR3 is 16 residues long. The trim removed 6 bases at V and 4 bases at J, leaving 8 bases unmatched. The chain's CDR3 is CASSNPGLAVYNEQFF. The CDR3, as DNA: TGTGCCAGCAGCAACCCGGGACTAGCGGTTTACAATGAGCAGTTCTTC.

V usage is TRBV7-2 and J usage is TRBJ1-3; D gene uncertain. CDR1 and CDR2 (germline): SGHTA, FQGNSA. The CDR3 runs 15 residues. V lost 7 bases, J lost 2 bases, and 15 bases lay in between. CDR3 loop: CASTLGGSTGNTIYF. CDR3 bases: TGTGCCAGCACCCTCGGCGGAAGCACTGGAAACACCATATATTTT. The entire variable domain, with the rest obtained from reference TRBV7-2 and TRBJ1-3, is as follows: GAGVSQSPSNKVTEKGKDVELRCDPISGHTALYWYRQSLGQGLEFLIYFQGNSAPDKSGLPSDRFSAERTGGSVSTLTIQRTQQEDSAVYLCASTLGGSTGNTIYFGEGSWLTVV.

The CDR3 DNA reads TGTGCCAGCAGTTACGGAGCGGGAGGGTTTGAGCAGTTCTTC. Its translation is CASSYGAGGFEQFF. V gene TRBV6-5 combines with J gene TRBJ2-1; 10 nucleotides match TRBD2. Looked up from germline, CDR1 is MNHEY and CDR2 is SVGAGI. V lost 2 bases, J lost 9 bases, and 4 bases stayed unmatched. This CDR3 is built from 14 residues.

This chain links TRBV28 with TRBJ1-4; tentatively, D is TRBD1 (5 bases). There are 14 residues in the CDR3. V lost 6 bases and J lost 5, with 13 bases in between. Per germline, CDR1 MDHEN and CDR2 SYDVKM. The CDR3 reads CASRYLQENEKLFF. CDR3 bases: TGTGCCAGCAGGTACCTACAGGAGAATGAAAAACTGTTTTTT.

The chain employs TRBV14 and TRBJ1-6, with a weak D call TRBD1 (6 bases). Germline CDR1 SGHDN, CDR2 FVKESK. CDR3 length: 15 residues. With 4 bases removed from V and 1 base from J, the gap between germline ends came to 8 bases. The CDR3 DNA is TGTGCCAGCAGCCCTACAGGGTCCTATAATTCACCCCTCCACTTT. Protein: CASSPTGSYNSPLHF.

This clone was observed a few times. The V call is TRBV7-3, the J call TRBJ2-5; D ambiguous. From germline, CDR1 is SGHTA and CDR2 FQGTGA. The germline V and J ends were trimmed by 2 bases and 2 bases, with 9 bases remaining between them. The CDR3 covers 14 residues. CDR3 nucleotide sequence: TGTGCCAGCAGCTTAGACTCGACACAAGAGACCCAGTACTTC. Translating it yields CASSLDSTQETQYF.

The CDR3 DNA follows: TGTGCCAGCAGTTTCTTGGGCGGGACCTACGAGCAGTACTTC. Its protein product is CASSFLGGTYEQYF. The chain combines TRBV28 with TRBJ2-7, with TRBD2 as a possible D gene (6 bases). Looked up from germline, CDR1 is MDHEN and CDR2 is SYDVKM. This CDR3 comprises 14 residues. V was cut by 3 bases and J by 2 bases, with 11 bases left in between.

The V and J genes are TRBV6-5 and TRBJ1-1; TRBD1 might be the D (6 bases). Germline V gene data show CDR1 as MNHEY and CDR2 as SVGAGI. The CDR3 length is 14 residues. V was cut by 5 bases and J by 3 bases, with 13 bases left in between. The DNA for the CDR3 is TGTGCCAGCAGTACCCCAGGGGTGTACACTGAAGCTTTCTTT. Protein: CASSTPGVYTEAFF.

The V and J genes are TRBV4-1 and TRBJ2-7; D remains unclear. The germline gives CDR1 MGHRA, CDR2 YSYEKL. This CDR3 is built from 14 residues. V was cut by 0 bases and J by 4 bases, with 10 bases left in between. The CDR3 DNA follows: TGCGCCAGCAGCCAAGATGAATCGTCTTACGAGCAGTACTTC. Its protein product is CASSQDESSYEQYF.

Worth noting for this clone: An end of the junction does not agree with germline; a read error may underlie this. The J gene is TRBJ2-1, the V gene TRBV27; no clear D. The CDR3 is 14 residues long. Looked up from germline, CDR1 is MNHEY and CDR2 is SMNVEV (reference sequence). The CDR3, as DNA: TGTGTCAGCAGTTTATCCCCATACTACAATGAGCAGTTCTTC. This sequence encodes CVSSLSPYYNEQFF.

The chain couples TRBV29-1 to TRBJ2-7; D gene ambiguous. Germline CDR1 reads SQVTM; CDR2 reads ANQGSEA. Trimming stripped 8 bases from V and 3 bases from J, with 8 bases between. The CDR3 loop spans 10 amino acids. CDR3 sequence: CSPIVYEQYF. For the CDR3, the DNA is TGCAGCCCGATTGTCTACGAGCAGTACTTC.

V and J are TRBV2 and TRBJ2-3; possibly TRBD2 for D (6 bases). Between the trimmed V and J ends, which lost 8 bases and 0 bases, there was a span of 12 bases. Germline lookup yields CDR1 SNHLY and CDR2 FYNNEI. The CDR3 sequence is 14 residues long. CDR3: CASFSGTSTDTQYF. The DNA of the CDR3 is TGTGCCAGCTTTAGCGGTACGAGCACAGATACGCAGTATTTT.

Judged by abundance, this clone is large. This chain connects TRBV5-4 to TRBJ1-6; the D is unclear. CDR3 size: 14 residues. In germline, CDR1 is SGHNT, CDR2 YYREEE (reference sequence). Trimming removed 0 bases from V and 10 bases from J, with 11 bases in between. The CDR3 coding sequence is TGTGCCAGCAGCTTGGTCCAGGAAGACTCACCCCTCCACTTT. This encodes CASSLVQEDSPLHF.